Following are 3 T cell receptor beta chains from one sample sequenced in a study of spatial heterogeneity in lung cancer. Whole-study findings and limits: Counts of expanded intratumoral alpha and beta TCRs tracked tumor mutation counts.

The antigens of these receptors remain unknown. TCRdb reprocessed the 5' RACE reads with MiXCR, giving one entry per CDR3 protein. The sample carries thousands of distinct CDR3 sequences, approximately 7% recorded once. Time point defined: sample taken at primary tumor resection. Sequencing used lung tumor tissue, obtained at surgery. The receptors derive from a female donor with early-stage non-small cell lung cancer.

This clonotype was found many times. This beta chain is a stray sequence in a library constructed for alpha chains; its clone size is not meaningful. The CDR3 nucleotides read TGTGCCAGCAGCAGATTGGGCCAGGGGACTGAAGCTTTCTTT. As protein: CASSRLGQGTEAFF. J is TRBJ1-1 and V is TRBV7-2; D might be TRBD1 (6 bases). CDR3 length: 14 residues. Germline CDR1 reads SGHTA; CDR2 reads FQGNSA. Trimming left V 5 bases short and J 5 bases short, with 15 bases between.

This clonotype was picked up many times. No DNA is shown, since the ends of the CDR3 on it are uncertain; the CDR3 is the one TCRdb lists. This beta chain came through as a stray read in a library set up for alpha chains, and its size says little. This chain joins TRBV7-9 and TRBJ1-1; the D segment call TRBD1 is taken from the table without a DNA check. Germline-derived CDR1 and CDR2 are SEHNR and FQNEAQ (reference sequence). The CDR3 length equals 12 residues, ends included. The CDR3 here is CASSFGQGSSFF.

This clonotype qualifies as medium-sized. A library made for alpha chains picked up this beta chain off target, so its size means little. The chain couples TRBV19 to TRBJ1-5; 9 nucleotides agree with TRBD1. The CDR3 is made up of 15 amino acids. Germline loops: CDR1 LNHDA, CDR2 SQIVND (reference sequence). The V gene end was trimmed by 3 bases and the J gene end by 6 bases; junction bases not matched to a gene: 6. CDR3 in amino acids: CASSMVGQGSQPQHF. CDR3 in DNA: TGTGCCAGTAGTATGGTGGGACAGGGCAGTCAGCCCCAGCATTTT.